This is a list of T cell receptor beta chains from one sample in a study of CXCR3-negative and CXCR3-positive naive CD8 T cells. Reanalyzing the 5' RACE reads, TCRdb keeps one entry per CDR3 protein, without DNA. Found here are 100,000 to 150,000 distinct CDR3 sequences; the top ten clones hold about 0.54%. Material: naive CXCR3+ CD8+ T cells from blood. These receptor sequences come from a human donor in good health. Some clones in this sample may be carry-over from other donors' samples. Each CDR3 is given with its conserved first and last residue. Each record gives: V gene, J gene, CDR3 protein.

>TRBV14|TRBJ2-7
CASSQVWQSYEQYF
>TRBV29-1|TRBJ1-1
CSVDDTFEAFF
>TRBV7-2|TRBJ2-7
CASRLLADSSYEQYF
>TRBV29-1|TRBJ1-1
CSVEDGQYGRAFF
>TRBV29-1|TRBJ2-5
CSWGGSWNQETQYF
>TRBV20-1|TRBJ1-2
CSARDPRQATIESGYTF
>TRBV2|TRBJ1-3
CASSGSESGNTIYF
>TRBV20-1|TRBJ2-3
CSAKEMTDPFSTDTQYF
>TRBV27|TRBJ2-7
CASSSGRISYEQYF
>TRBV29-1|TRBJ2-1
CSVDSGRFDEQFF
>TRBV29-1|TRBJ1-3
CSVHGIDSGNTIYF
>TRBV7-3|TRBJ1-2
CASSLTAGAGGERYYGYTF
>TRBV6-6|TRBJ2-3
CASSYSMAGVSTDTQYF
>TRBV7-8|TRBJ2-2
CASSLAIRAGELFF
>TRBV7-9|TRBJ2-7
CASSWGYPYEQYF
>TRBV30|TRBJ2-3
CAWSWEAETQYF
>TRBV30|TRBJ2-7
CAWEFAYEQYF
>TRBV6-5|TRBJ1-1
CASSYSKRGNTEAFF
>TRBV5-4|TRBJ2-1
CASRYTGITSYKEQFF
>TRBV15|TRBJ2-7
CATSREKGAGAGEQYF
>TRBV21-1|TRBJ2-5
CASSNWRGRETQYF
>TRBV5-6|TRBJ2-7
CASSFGQSFYEQYF
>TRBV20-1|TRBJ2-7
CSASSRDSYEQYF
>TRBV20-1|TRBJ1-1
CSARQTPGDTEAFF
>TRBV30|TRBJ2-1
CAWRTGTSYYNEQFF
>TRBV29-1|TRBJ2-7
CSVEGQGSEQYF
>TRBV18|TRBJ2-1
CASSPPWGQRYNEQFF
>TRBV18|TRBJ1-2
CASSPPGQKDGYTF
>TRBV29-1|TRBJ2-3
CSVDDLDTQYF
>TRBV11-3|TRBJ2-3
CASSLDRETATDTQYF
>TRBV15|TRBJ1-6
CATSNTAGPVYNSPLHF
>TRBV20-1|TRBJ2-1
CSASGSTRDRNYNEQFF
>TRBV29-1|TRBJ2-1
CSVEGSPLPYEQFF
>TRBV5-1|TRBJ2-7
CASSLGRGLEQYF
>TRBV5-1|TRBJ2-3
CASSLARSITDTQYF
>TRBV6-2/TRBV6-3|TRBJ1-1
CASSYWGSNTEAFF
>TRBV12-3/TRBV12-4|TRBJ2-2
CASSLLNELALPLKENTGELFF
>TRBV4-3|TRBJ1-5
CASSQDVIRRGQPQHF
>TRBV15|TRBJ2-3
CATSRDSDTQYF
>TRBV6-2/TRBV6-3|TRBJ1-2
CASSYVPGDNYGYTF
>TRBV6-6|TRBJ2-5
CASSYSLAGVYQETQYF
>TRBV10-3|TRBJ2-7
CAIRPAGASYEQYF
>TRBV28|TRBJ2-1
CASNLGGIEQFF
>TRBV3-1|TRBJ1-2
CASSQDTRVRGSAGYTF
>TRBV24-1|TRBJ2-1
CATSAGRGSYNEQFF
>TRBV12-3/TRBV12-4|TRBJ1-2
CASSLPSGPYYGYTF
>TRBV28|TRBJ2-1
CASSLTGVGEQFF
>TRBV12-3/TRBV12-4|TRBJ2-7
CASSLGIGAYEQYF